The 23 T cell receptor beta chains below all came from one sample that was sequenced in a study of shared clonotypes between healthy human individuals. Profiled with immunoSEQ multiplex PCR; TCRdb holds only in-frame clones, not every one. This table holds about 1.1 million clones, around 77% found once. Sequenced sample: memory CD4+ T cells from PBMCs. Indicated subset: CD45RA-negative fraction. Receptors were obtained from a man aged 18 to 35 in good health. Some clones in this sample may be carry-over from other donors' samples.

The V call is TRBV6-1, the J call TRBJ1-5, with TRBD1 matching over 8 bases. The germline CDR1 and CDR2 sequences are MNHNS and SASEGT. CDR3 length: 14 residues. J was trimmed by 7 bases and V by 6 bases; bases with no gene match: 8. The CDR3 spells CASSPETGVQPQHF. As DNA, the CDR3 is TGTGCCAGCAGCCCCGAGACAGGGGTACAGCCCCAGCATTTT.

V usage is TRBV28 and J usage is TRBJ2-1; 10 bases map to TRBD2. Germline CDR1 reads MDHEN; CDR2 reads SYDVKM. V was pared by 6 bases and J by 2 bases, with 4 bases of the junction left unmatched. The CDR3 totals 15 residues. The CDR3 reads CASRIGLAAYNEQFF. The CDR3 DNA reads TGTGCCAGCAGGATCGGACTAGCGGCCTACAATGAGCAGTTCTTC.

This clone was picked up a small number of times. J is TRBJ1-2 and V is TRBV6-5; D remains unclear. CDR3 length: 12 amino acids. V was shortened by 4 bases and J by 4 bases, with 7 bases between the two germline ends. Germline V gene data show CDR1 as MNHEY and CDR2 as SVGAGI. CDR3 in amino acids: CASSSTAYGYTF. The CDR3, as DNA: TGTGCCAGCAGTTCAACAGCCTATGGCTACACCTTC.

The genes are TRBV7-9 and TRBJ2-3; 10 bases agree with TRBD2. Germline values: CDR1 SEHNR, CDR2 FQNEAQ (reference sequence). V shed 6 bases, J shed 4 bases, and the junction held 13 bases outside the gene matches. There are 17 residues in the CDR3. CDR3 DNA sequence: TGTGCCAGCAGATACCTACCGACAGCGGGAGGGGCAGATACGCAGTATTTT. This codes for CASRYLPTAGGADTQYF.

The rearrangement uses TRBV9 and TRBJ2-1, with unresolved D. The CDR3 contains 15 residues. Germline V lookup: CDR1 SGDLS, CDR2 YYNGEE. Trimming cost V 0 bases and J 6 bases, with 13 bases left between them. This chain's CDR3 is CASSVGRTPTNEQFF. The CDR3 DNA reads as TGTGCCAGCAGCGTAGGAAGGACCCCGACCAATGAGCAGTTCTTC.

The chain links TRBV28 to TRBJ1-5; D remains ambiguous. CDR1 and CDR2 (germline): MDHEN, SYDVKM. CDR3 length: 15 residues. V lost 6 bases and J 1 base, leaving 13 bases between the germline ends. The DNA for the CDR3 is TGTGCCAGCAGGCCAACATTGGGGAGCAATCAGCCCCAGCATTTT. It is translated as CASRPTLGSNQPQHF.

The CDR3 loop is CASSLLAGLGQPQHF. The CDR3 DNA sequence: TGTGCCAGCAGCTTATTGGCAGGGCTCGGTCAGCCCCAGCATTTT. The chain combines TRBV7-3 with TRBJ1-5; TRBD1 might be the D (5 bases). CDR3 length: 15 amino acids. Between the trimmed V and J ends, which lost 2 bases and 6 bases, there was a span of 14 bases. Looked up from germline, CDR1 is SGHTA and CDR2 is FQGTGA.

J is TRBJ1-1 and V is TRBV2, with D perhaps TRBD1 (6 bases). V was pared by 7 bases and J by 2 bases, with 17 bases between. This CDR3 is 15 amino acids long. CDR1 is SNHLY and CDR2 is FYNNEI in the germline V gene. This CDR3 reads CASIIDWGANTEAFF. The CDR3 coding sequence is TGTGCCAGCATTATAGATTGGGGGGCAAACACTGAAGCTTTCTTT.

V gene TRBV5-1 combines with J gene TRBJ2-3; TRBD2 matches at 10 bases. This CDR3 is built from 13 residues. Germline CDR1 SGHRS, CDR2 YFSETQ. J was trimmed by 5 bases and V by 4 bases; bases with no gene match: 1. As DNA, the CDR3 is TGCGCCAGCAGCCGGACTAGCGGAGATACGCAGTATTTT. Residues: CASSRTSGDTQYF.

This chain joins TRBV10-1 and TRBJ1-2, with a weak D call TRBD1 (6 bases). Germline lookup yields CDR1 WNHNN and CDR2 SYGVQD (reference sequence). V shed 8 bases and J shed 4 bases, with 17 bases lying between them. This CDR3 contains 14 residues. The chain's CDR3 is CASPGAGQIYGYTF. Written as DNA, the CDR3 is TGCGCCAGCCCAGGGGCGGGTCAGATCTATGGCTACACCTTC.

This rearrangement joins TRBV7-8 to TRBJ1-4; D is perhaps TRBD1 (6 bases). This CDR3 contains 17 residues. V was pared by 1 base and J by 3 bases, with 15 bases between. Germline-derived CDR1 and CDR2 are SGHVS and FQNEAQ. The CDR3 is CASSLVGGLRPNEKLFF. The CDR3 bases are TGTGCCAGCAGCTTAGTCGGGGGGCTTAGGCCTAATGAAAAACTGTTTTTT.

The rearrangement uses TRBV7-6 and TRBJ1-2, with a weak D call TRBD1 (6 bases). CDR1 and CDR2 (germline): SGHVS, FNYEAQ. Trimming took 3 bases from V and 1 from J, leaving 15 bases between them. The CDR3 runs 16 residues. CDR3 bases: TGTGCCAGCAGCTTGGACAGTGGGGGGTATAACTATGGCTACACCTTC. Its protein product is CASSLDSGGYNYGYTF.

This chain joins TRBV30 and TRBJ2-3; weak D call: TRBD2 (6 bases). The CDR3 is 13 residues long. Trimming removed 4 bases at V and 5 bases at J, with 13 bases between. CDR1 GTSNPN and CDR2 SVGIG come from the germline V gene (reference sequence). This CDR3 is CAWNRRSGDTQYF. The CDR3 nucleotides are TGTGCCTGGAATCGCCGTAGCGGAGATACGCAGTATTTT.

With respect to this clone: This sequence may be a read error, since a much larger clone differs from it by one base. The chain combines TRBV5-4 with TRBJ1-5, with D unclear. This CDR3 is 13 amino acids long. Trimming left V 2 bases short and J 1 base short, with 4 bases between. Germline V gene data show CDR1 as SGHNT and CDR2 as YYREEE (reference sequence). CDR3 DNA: TGTGCCAGCAGCTTAGGCAGCAATCAGCCCCAGCATTTT. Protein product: CASSLGSNQPQHF.

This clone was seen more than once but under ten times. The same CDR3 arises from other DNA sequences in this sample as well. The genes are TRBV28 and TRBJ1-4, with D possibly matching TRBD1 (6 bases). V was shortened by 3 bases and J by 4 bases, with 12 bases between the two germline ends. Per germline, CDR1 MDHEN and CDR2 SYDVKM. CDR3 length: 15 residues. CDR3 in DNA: TGTGCCAGCAGTTTGGGCGGACAGAGTAATGAAAAACTGTTTTTT. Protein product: CASSLGGQSNEKLFF.

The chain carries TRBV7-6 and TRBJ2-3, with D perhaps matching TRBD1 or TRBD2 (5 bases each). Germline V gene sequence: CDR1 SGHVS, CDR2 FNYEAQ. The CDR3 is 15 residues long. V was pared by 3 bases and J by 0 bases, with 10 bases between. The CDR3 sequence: CASSFRGASTDTQYF. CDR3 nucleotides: TGTGCCAGCAGCTTTAGGGGAGCTAGCACAGATACGCAGTATTTT.

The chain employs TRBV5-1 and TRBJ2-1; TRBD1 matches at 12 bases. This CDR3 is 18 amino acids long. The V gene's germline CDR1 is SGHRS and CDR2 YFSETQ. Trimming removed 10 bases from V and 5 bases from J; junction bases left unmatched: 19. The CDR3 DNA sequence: TGCGCCTCGAGCTTGTGGGGACAGGGGGCTTCCCCTCACAATGAGCAGTTCTTC. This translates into CASSLWGQGASPHNEQFF. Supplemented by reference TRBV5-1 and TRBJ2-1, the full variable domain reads KAGVTQTPRYLIKTRGQQVTLSCSPISGHRSVSWYQQTPGQGLQFLFEYFSETQRNKGNFPGRFSGRQFSNSRSEMNVSTLELGDSALYLCASSLWGQGASPHNEQFFGPGTRLTVL.

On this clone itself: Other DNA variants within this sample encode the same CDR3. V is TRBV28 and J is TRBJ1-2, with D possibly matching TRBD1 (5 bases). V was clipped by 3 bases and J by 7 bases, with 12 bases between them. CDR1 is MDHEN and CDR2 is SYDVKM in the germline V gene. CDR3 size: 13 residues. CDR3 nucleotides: TGTGCCAGCAGTTTGGGGGATACTGCTGGCTACACCTTC. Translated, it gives CASSLGDTAGYTF.

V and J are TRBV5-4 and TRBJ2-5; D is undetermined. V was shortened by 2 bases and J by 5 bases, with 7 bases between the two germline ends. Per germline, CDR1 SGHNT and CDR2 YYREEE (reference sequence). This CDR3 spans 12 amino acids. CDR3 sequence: CASSLVAETQYF. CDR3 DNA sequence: TGTGCCAGCAGCTTAGTTGCGGAGACCCAGTACTTC.

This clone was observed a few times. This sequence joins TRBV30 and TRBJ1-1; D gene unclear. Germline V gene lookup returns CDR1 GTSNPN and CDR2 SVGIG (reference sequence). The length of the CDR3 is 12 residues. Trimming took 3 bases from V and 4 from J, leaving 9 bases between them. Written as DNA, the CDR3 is TGTGCCTGGAGGGAGGGCGGCACTGAAGCTTTCTTT. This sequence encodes CAWREGGTEAFF.

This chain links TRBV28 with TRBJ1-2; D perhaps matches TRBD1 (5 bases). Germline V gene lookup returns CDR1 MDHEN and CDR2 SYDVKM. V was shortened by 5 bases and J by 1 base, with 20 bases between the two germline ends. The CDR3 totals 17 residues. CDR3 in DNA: TGTGCCAGCAGTGAGCCCCCGGGGGGGAAGCATAACTATGGCTACACCTTC. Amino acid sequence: CASSEPPGGKHNYGYTF.

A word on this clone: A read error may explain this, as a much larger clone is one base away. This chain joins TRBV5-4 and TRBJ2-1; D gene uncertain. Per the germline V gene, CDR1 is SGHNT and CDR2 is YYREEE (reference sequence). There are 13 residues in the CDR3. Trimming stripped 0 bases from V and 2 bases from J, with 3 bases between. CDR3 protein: CASSLEAYNEQFF. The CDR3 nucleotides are TGTGCCAGCAGCTTGGAAGCCTACAATGAGCAGTTCTTC.

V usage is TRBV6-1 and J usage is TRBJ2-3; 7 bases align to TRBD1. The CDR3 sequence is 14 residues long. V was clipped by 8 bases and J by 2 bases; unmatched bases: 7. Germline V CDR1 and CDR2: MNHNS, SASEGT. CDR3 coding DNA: TGTGCCAGCCGACAGGGAGCCCCCACAGATACGCAGTATTTT. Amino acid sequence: CASRQGAPTDTQYF.